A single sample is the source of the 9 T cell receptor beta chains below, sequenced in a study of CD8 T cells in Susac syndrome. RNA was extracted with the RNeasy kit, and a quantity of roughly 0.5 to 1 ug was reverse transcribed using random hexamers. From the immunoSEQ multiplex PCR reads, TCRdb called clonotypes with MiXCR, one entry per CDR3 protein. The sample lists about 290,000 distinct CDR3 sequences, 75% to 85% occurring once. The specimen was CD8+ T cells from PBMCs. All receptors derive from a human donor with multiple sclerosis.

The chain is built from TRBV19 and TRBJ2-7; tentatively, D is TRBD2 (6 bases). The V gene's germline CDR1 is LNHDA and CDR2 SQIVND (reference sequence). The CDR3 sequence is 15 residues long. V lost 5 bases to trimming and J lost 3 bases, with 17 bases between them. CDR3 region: CASSDRLAIRYEQYF. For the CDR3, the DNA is TGTGCCAGTAGTGACCGGCTAGCGATTCGCTACGAGCAGTACTTC.

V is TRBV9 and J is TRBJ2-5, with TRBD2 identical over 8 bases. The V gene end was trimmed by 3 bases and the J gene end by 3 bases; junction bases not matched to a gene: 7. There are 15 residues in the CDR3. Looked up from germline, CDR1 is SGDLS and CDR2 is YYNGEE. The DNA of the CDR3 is TGTGCCAGCAGCGGCGACATTAGCGGGAAAGAGACCCAGTACTTC. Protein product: CASSGDISGKETQYF. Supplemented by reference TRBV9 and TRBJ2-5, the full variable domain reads DSGVTQTPKHLITATGQRVTLRCSPRSGDLSVYWYQQSLDQGLQFLIQYYNGEERAKGNILERFSAQQFPDLHSELNLSSLELGDSALYFCASSGDISGKETQYFGPGTRLLVL.

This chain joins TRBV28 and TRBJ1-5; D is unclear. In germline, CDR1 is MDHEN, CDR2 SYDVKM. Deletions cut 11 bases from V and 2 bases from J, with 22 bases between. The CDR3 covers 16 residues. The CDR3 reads CAGDPYLTYGNQPQHF. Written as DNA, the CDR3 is TGTGCCGGAGACCCCTACTTGACTTATGGCAATCAGCCCCAGCATTTT.

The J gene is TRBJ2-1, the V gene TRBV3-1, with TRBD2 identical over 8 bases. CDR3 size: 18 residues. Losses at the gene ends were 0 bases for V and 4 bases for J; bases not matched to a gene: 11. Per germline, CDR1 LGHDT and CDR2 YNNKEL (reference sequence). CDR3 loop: CASSQDVVERETYNEQFF. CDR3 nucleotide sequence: TGTGCCAGCAGCCAAGATGTCGTAGAGCGGGAGACGTACAATGAGCAGTTCTTC.

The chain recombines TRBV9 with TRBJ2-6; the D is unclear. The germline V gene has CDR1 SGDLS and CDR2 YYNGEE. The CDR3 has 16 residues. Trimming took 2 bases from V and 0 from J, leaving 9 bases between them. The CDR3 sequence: CASSVRADSGANVLTF. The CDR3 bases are TGTGCCAGCAGCGTCAGAGCAGACTCTGGGGCCAACGTCCTGACTTTC.

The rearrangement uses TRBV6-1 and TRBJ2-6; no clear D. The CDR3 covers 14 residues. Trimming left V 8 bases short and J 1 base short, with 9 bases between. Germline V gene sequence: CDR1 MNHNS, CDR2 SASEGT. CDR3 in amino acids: CASSVISGANVLTF. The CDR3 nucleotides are TGTGCCAGCTCCGTAATTTCTGGGGCCAACGTCCTGACTTTC.

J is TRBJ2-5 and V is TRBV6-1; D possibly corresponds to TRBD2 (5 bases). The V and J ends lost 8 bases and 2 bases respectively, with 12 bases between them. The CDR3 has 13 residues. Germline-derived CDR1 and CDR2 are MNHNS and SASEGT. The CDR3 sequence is CASFSSRQETQYF. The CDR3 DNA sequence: TGTGCCAGCTTCTCTAGCAGACAAGAGACCCAGTACTTC.

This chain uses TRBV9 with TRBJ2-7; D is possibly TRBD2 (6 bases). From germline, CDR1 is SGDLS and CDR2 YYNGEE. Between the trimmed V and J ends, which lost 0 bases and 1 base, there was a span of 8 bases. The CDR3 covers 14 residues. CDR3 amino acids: CASSVDGGSYEQYF. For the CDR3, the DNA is TGTGCCAGCAGCGTAGACGGGGGTTCCTACGAGCAGTACTTC.

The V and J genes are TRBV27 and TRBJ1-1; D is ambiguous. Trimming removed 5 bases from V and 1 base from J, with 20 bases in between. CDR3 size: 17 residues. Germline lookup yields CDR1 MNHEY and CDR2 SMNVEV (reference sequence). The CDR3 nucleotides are TGTGCCAGCAGTCGGCCCCCCCCAAATCAACAGAACACTGAAGCTTTCTTT. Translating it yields CASSRPPPNQQNTEAFF.